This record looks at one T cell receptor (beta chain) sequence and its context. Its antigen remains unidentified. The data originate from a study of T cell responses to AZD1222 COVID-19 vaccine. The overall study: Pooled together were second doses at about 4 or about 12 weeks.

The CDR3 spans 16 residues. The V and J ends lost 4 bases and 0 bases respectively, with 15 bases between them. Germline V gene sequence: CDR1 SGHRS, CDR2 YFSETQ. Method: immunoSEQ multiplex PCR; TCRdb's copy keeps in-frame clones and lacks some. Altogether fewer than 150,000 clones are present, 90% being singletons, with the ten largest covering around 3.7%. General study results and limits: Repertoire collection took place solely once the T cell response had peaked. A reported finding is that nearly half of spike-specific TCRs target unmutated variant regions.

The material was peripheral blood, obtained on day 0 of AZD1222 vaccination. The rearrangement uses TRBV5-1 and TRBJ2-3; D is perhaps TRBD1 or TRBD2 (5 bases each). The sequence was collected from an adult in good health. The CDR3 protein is CASSTLEGSSTDTQYF. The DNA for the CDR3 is TGCGCCAGCAGCACTCTTGAGGGGTCTAGCACAGATACGCAGTATTTT.